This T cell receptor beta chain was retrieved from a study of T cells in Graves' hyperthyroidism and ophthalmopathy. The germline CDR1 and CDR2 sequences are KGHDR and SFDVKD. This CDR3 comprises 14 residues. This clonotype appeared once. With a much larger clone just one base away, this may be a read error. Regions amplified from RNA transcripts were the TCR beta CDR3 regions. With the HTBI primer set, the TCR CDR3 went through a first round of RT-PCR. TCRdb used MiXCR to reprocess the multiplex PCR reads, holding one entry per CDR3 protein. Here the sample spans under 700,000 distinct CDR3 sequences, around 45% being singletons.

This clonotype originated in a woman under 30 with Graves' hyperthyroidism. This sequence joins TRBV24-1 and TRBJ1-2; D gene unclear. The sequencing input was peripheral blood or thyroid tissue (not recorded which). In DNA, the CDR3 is TGTGCCACCAGTGATTTTGGCCAGTCGTCCGGCTGCACCTTC. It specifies CATSDFGQSSGCTF.